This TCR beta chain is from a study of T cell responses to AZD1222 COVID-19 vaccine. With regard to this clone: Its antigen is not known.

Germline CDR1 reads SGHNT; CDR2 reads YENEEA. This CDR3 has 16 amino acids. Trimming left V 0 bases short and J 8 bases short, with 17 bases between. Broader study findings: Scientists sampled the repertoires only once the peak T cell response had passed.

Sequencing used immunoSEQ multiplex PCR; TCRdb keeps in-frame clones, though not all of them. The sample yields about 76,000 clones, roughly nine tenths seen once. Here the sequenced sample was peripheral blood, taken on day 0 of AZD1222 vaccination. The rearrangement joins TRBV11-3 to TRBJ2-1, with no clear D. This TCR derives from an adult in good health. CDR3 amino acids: CASSLDPELDLDEQFF. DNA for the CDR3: TGTGCCAGCAGCTTAGACCCTGAACTCGACCTGGATGAGCAGTTCTTC. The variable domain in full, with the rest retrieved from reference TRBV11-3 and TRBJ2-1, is EAGVVQSPRYKIIEKKQPVAFWCNPISGHNTLYWYLQNLGQGPELLIRYENEEAVDDSQLPKDRFSAERLKGVDSTLKIQPAELGDSAVYLCASSLDPELDLDEQFFGPGTRLTVL.